The rows below give T cell receptor beta chains drawn from one sample of a study of blood T cells in healthy people across ages. TCRdb itself ran the 5' RACE reads through MiXCR, one entry per CDR3 protein. Counted here are about 620,000 distinct CDR3 sequences, approximately 21% occurring once; the ten biggest clones make up roughly 3.7%. Sequencing was carried out using blood. These receptors originate from a man aged 65 to 79 in good health. CDR3s include the opening cysteine and the closing phenylalanine or tryptophan. The D gene is left open where the match is weak. Clone size is stated in some rows and not others, as once, few, many or a class when expanded.

D	V	J	size	DNA	CDR3
TRBD1	TRBV11-2	TRBJ2-5	few	TGTGCCAGCAGAAGGACAGGGGAGTTACAAGAGACCCAGTACTTC	CASRRTGELQETQYF
.	TRBV6-1	TRBJ2-1	few	TGTGCCAGCAGTGGCCAGGGTCTAACGGATGAGCAGTTCTTC	CASSGQGLTDEQFF
TRBD1	TRBV6-2/TRBV6-3	TRBJ1-6	many	TGTGCCAGCAGCGACTCCGGGACAGACACCTCACCCCTCCACTTT	CASSDSGTDTSPLHF
TRBD1	TRBV7-2	TRBJ2-5	few	TGTGCCAGCAGCTTAGTTCCGACAGGGGAAGAGACCCAGTACTTC	CASSLVPTGEETQYF
.	TRBV6-5	TRBJ2-1	few	TGTGCCAGCAGGGCGGAGAGCTCCTACAATGAGCAGTTCTTC	CASRAESSYNEQFF
.	TRBV6-5	TRBJ2-7	many	TGTGCCAGCAGTTACTCGACCGGGGGTAATTTCGGCGAGCAGTACTTC	CASSYSTGGNFGEQYF
.	TRBV5-1	TRBJ2-3	few	TGCGCCAGCAGCTTGGACGGGGGCGCTCGGAGTTTT	CASSLDGGARSF
TRBD1	TRBV6-5	TRBJ2-2	few	TGTGCCAGCGGACGACAGGGGGCAAGCGGGGAGCTGTTTTTT	CASGRQGASGELFF
TRBD2	TRBV27	TRBJ2-1	.	TGTGCCAGCAGTTCCGGGAGGGCGGGTTACAATGAGCAGTTCTTC	CASSSGRAGYNEQFF
.	TRBV11-1	TRBJ1-3	few	TGTGCCAGCAGCTACGGGACGATTGGAAACACCATATATTTT	CASSYGTIGNTIYF
.	TRBV6-1	TRBJ2-7	once	TGTGCCAGCAGTGCGCTAGACAGGCTCTCCTACGAGCAGTACTTC	CASSALDRLSYEQYF
TRBD2	TRBV6-5	TRBJ2-5	.	TGTGCCAGCAGTTACTCGAGGGAGCGGGGGGGCGGAGAGACCCAGTACTTC	CASSYSRERGGGETQYF
TRBD1	TRBV25-1	TRBJ2-2	.	TGTGCCAGCAGTGAAGCAGGGGGCGCGAACACCTGGGAGCTGTTTTTT	CASSEAGGANTWELFF
.	TRBV19	TRBJ2-1	.	TGTGCCAGTAGTTCGACAGTGAGGGATGAGCAGTTCTTC	CASSSTVRDEQFF
.	TRBV25-1	TRBJ2-5	.	TGTGCCAGCAGTGAAGGATGGACGCACCGACCCAAAGAGACCCAGTACTTC	CASSEGWTHRPKETQYF
.	TRBV7-6	TRBJ2-5	many	TGTGCCAGCAGCCTACGGGGAGACCAAGAGACCCAGTACTTC	CASSLRGDQETQYF
.	TRBV5-1	TRBJ2-7	.	TGCGCCAGCAGGAACTCCCCCTCCTACGAGCAGTACTTC	CASRNSPSYEQYF
TRBD2	TRBV10-3	TRBJ2-1	few	TGTGCCATCAGTGATGGGACTAGGATTTCCAATGAGCAGTTCTTC	CAISDGTRISNEQFF
.	TRBV20-1	TRBJ2-3	.	TGCAGTGCTAGAGGAGGCGCGGGGAACACAGATACGCAGTATTTT	CSARGGAGNTDTQYF
.	TRBV5-1	TRBJ2-3	.	TGCGCCAGCAGCTTGGTTTTCACAGATACGCAGTATTTT	CASSLVFTDTQYF
.	TRBV7-2	TRBJ2-1	many	TGTGCCAGCAGCTTATCGGGCGTGGGTGAGCAGTTCTTC	CASSLSGVGEQFF
TRBD2	TRBV5-1	TRBJ2-3	few	TGCGCCAGCAGCTTGACCAGACCTAGCGGGACCGCAGATACGCAGTATTTT	CASSLTRPSGTADTQYF
TRBD1	TRBV11-2	TRBJ2-7	few	TGTGCCAGCACCCATACCGGGACAGGGAGCGAGCAGTACTTC	CASTHTGTGSEQYF
.	TRBV6-2/TRBV6-3	TRBJ1-5	few	TGTGCCAGCAGACGGGGGGACGGTAATCAGCCCCAGCATTTT	CASRRGDGNQPQHF
TRBD2	TRBV18	TRBJ2-1	.	TGTGCCAGCTCACTAACTAGCGCTAACTCCTACAATGAGCAGTTCTTC	CASSLTSANSYNEQFF
TRBD1	TRBV7-9	TRBJ2-7	few	TGTGCCAGCAGCTTTGGGTCATGGGACAGCTCCTACGAGCAGTACTTC	CASSFGSWDSSYEQYF
.	TRBV5-1	TRBJ2-1	many	TGCGCCAGCACGGACGGCAGCTCCTACAATGAGCAGTTCTTC	CASTDGSSYNEQFF
.	TRBV7-3	TRBJ2-1	many	TGTGCCAGCAGCTTAGGGCCAGACAATGAGCAGTTCTTC	CASSLGPDNEQFF
.	TRBV20-1	TRBJ2-5	.	TGCAGTGCGAACCGGGAAAACGGCGAGACCCAGTACTTC	CSANRENGETQYF
.	TRBV20-1	TRBJ2-3	many	TGCAGTGCTCCCGCGGGACTAGATACGCAGTATTTT	CSAPAGLDTQYF
.	TRBV6-6	TRBJ1-3	.	TGTGCCAGCAGTGCGCAGACAGGCCCTGGAAACACCATATATTTT	CASSAQTGPGNTIYF
.	TRBV18	TRBJ1-1	.	TGTGCCAGCTCACCACCGGCTCAGCGACATGAAGCTTTCTTT	CASSPPAQRHEAFF
.	TRBV6-1	TRBJ1-5	.	TGTGCCAGCAGTGAACGGGCGCGGCAGCCCCAGCATTTT	CASSERARQPQHF
TRBD1	TRBV24-1	TRBJ2-7	few	TGTGCCACCAGTTCCGGGACAGGCCCTACCGAGCAGTACTTC	CATSSGTGPTEQYF
TRBD1	TRBV10-3	TRBJ2-1	.	TGTGCCATCAGTGAGTCGACTCCGGGACAGGACAATGAGCAGTTCTTC	CAISESTPGQDNEQFF
TRBD2	TRBV11-1	TRBJ2-1	few	TGTGCCAGCACAACTAGCGGGATATACAATGAGCAGTTCTTC	CASTTSGIYNEQFF
TRBD2	TRBV4-3	TRBJ2-7	few	TGCGCCAGCAGCCGTTCCGGACTAGCGATTTACGAGCAGTACTTC	CASSRSGLAIYEQYF
TRBD1	TRBV7-9	TRBJ1-4	.	TGTGCCAGCAGCTCGTCCGGACAGGGGGCCGAAAAACTGTTTTTT	CASSSSGQGAEKLFF
.	TRBV20-1	TRBJ2-3	many	TGCAGTGCTAGAGAACGGGCGGGCTCGCACACAGATACGCAGTATTTT	CSARERAGSHTDTQYF
.	TRBV24-1	TRBJ2-7	few	TGTGCCACCAGTGACCCGACCATCGACTACGAGCAGTACTTC	CATSDPTIDYEQYF
TRBD1	TRBV27	TRBJ2-5	few	TGTGCCAGCAGTCCAGGGACAGTCTGGGCGGAGACCCAGTACTTC	CASSPGTVWAETQYF
.	TRBV6-5	TRBJ2-5	few	TGTGCCAGCAGTCGACAGGAAGAGACCCAGTACTTC	CASSRQEETQYF
.	TRBV24-1	TRBJ2-1	.	TGTGCCACCAGTGATTTCGCGAGCGATGAGCAGTTCTTC	CATSDFASDEQFF
.	TRBV5-1	TRBJ1-2	.	TGCGCCAGCAGCAGCTCGGACAGCAACTATGGCTACACCTTC	CASSSSDSNYGYTF
TRBD2	TRBV20-1	TRBJ2-1	.	TGCAGTGCTTCTCAGACTAGCGGGCTTCGCGATGAGCAGTTCTTC	CSASQTSGLRDEQFF
.	TRBV12-3/TRBV12-4	TRBJ2-7	few	TGTGCCAGCAGTTTACGGTCAGGCAGCTACGAGCAGTACTTC	CASSLRSGSYEQYF
TRBD1	TRBV3-1	TRBJ1-5	few	TGTGCCAGCAGCCTACAGGGGACTGACGGGAATCAGCCCCAGCATTTT	CASSLQGTDGNQPQHF